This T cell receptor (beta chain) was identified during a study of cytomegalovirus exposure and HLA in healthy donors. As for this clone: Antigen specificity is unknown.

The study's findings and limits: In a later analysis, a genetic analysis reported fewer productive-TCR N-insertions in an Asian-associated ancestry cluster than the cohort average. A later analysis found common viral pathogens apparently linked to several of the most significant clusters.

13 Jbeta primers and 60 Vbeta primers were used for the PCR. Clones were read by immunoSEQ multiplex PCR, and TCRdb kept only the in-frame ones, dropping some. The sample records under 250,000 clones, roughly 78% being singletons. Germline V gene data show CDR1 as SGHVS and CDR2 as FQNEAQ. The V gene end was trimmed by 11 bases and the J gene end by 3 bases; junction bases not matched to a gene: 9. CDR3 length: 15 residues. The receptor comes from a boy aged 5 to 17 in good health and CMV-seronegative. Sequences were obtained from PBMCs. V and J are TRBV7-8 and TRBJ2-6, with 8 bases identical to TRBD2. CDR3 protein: CAWGRGAYGANVLTF. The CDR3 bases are TGTGCCTGGGGGCGGGGGGCGTATGGGGCCAACGTCCTGACTTTC.